The table lists the clone carrying this T cell receptor (beta chain) with a few counts. The data were obtained in a study of blood T cell repertoires in COVID-19. On the study more broadly: Sites across the United States, Italy and Spain contributed samples from acute and convalescent COVID-19.

Clones were read by immunoSEQ multiplex PCR, and TCRdb kept only the in-frame ones, dropping some. The table shows 200,000 to 250,000 clones, with around 87% occurring only once. V lost 5 bases and J 1 base, leaving 21 bases between the germline ends. The CDR3 sequence is 17 residues long. Per germline, CDR1 SEHNR and CDR2 FQNEAQ (reference sequence). The rearrangement links TRBV7-9 to TRBJ2-7; possible D gene TRBD2, 5 bases. This sequence was found in a woman between 45 and 60 years old who had recovered from COVID-19. The sample was PBMCs or T cells enriched from blood (not recorded which). The CDR3 loop is CASSPGSGGGRSYEQYF. The DNA of the CDR3 is TGTGCCAGCAGCCCCGGGTCGGGCGGAGGAAGGTCCTACGAGCAGTACTTC.